The 31 T cell receptor beta chains presented below share a single source sample, sequenced in a study of identical twins. One entry per CDR3 protein, called by TCRdb with MiXCR from the 5' RACE reads. The sample lists hundreds of thousands of distinct CDR3 sequences; over 5% were seen once. Material: naive T cells sorted from blood. These receptors originate from a man between 18 and 35 years old in good health.

This clonotype was seen ten or more times. V gene TRBV5-1 combines with J gene TRBJ2-7, with D uncertain. CDR3 length equals 13 residues. The V gene lost 5 bases and the J gene lost 2 bases, with 11 bases spanning the gap. Germline V CDR1 and CDR2: SGHRS, YFSETQ. As DNA, the CDR3 is TGCGCCAGCAGGAATCAAGCAACCTACGAGCAGTACTTC. Translating it yields CASRNQATYEQYF.

This clonotype was counted ten times or more. J is TRBJ2-1 and V is TRBV2; 9 bases agree with TRBD2. Trimming cost V 6 bases and J 5 bases; bases outside gene matches: 8. Germline lookup yields CDR1 SNHLY and CDR2 FYNNEI. The CDR3 totals 15 residues. CDR3 loop: CASRRASGIDNEQFF. The CDR3 coding sequence is TGTGCCAGCAGGAGAGCTAGCGGGATAGACAATGAGCAGTTCTTC.

This rearrangement joins TRBV6-5 to TRBJ2-6; D may be TRBD1 or TRBD2 (5 bases each). The CDR3 length is 18 residues. Trimming removed 2 bases from V and 2 bases from J, with 16 bases in between. Germline V gene lookup returns CDR1 MNHEY and CDR2 SVGAGI. CDR3 sequence reads: CASSYALKGTAGANVLTF. Written as DNA, the CDR3 is TGTGCCAGCAGTTACGCTCTGAAAGGGACCGCTGGGGCCAACGTCCTGACTTTC.

In this sample, this clonotype turned up a few times. The chain uses TRBV5-1 and TRBJ2-7; no clear D gene. The V and J ends lost 0 bases and 3 bases respectively, with 10 bases between them. The CDR3 loop spans 14 amino acids. CDR1 is SGHRS, CDR2 YFSETQ, per germline. The CDR3 bases are TGCGCCAGCAGCTTGGGACACCTCTTCTACGAGCAGTACTTC. It specifies CASSLGHLFYEQYF.

This clonotype has more than one count but fewer than ten. The J gene is TRBJ2-1, the V gene TRBV12-3 or TRBV12-4, with TRBD2 matching 12 bases. Germline trimming cut 2 bases from V and 4 bases from J; bases unmatched to any gene: 9. The CDR3 contains 18 residues. The CDR3 here is CASSLRLTLAGGYNEQFF. CDR3 DNA sequence: TGTGCCAGCAGTTTACGGCTGACTCTAGCGGGAGGGTACAATGAGCAGTTCTTC.

The CDR3 DNA reads as TGTGCCAGCAGCCCGAGGGGGGGCCTTTCCTACAATGAGCAGTTCTTC. Residues: CASSPRGGLSYNEQFF. This chain uses TRBV5-4 with TRBJ2-1; maybe TRBD2 (7 bases). Trimming cost V 4 bases and J 1 base, with 15 bases left between them. The CDR3 is made up of 16 amino acids. The germline V gene has CDR1 SGHNT and CDR2 YYREEE (reference sequence). Using reference TRBV5-4 and TRBJ2-1 for the parts outside the CDR3, the full variable domain is ETGVTQSPTHLIKTRGQQVTLRCSSQSGHNTVSWYQQALGQGPQFIFQYYREEENGRGNFPPRFSGLQFPNYSSELNVNALELDDSALYLCASSPRGGLSYNEQFFGPGTRLTVL.

This clonotype has a handful of counts. The J gene is TRBJ2-2, the V gene TRBV12-3 or TRBV12-4; 7 nucleotides agree with TRBD2. The CDR3 contains 16 residues. The ends lost 5 bases at V and 7 bases at J; junction bases unmatched: 13. CDR3 nucleotide sequence: TGTGCCAGCAGTCGGTTGTTGGGAGGGGCCGGCGGGGAGCTGTTTTTT. Its translation: CASSRLLGGAGGELFF.

The sample holds many counts of this clonotype. The rearrangement uses TRBV7-9 and TRBJ1-1; no reliable D call. The CDR3 runs to 13 residues. Between the trimmed V and J ends, which lost 4 bases and 6 bases, there was a span of 12 bases. CDR1 SEHNR and CDR2 FQNEAQ come from the germline V gene (reference sequence). This CDR3 reads CASSSPFGPEAFF. For the CDR3, the DNA is TGTGCCAGCAGCTCTCCTTTTGGCCCTGAAGCTTTCTTT.

The rearrangement uses TRBV20-1 and TRBJ2-5; 7 positions match TRBD2. Germline values: CDR1 DFQATT, CDR2 SNEGSKA (reference sequence). This CDR3 region has 14 residues. Trimming took 0 bases from V and 2 from J; bases not matched to a gene: 3. The CDR3 DNA reads TGCAGTGCTAGAGATTTCGGGGGGCAAGAGACCCAGTACTTC. This gives the protein CSARDFGGQETQYF.

This clonotype was counted only a few times. This chain uses TRBV7-7 with TRBJ2-5; D perhaps matches TRBD1 (5 bases). V shed 0 bases and J shed 4 bases, with 15 bases lying between them. CDR1 and CDR2 from the germline V gene are SSHAT and FNYEAQ (reference sequence). The CDR3 contains 16 residues. CDR3 sequence reads: CASSLAGPQSPETQYF. The DNA of the CDR3 is TGTGCCAGCAGCTTAGCGGGGCCCCAATCCCCAGAGACCCAGTACTTC.

In this sample, this clonotype turned up many times. This rearrangement joins TRBV29-1 to TRBJ2-3; 10 bases line up with TRBD2. CDR1 SQVTM and CDR2 ANQGSEA come from the germline V gene. Trimming cost V 5 bases and J 0 bases; bases outside gene matches: 2. This CDR3 comprises 14 residues. CDR3 region: CSVRLAGSTDTQYF. In nucleotides, the CDR3 is TGCAGCGTTCGACTAGCGGGCAGCACAGATACGCAGTATTTT.

This clonotype was detected only a few times. The rearrangement joins TRBV20-1 to TRBJ2-3; 7 nucleotides agree with TRBD2. This CDR3 has 15 residues. CDR1 is DFQATT, CDR2 SNEGSKA, per germline (reference sequence). The V segment lost 5 bases and the J segment 1 base; nucleotides outside the gene matches: 9. The CDR3 coding sequence is TGCAGTGCTCAGAATGCGGGAGAGCGCACAGATACGCAGTATTTT. It translates to CSAQNAGERTDTQYF.

This clonotype was observed a handful of times. The chain combines TRBV6-5 with TRBJ1-1; D might be TRBD1 (5 bases). Germline V CDR1 and CDR2: MNHEY, SVGAGI. V was cut by 4 bases and J by 1 base, with 16 bases left in between. The CDR3 length is 16 residues. The chain's CDR3 is CASSWGRGRENTEAFF. CDR3 DNA: TGTGCCAGCAGTTGGGGTAGGGGTAGGGAGAACACTGAAGCTTTCTTT.

This clonotype was seen more than once but under ten times. V usage is TRBV4-3 and J usage is TRBJ2-2; the D gene is possibly TRBD2 (6 bases). The V end was cut by 5 bases, the J end by 3 bases, with 13 bases between. CDR1 is LGHNA and CDR2 is YSLEER in the germline V gene. The CDR3 has 15 amino acids. CDR3 loop: CASSGGRDYTGELFF. In DNA, the CDR3 is TGCGCCAGCAGCGGTGGCCGGGACTACACCGGGGAGCTGTTTTTT.

This clonotype was detected only a few times. V gene TRBV6-2 or TRBV6-3 combines with J gene TRBJ1-1, with TRBD1 as a possible D gene (6 bases). The germline V and J ends were trimmed by 4 bases and 0 bases, with 12 bases remaining between them. The CDR3 length is 15 residues. CDR1 is MNHEY and CDR2 is SVGEGT in the germline V gene. Here the CDR3 DNA reads TGTGCCAGCAGTTCCGGGACACCTATGAACACTGAAGCTTTCTTT. It encodes CASSSGTPMNTEAFF.

This clonotype was counted many times. This chain uses TRBV20-1 with TRBJ2-5, with 9 bases lining up with TRBD2. Unmatched junction bases numbered 15, after V lost 0 bases and J lost 1 base. This CDR3 contains 19 residues. Per the germline V gene, CDR1 is DFQATT and CDR2 is SNEGSKA (reference sequence). The CDR3 region is CSARDARGLAKNLQETQYF. CDR3 bases: TGCAGTGCTAGAGATGCCCGTGGACTAGCGAAGAACCTCCAAGAGACCCAGTACTTC.

This clonotype was detected only a few times. The gene calls are TRBV6-2 or TRBV6-3 and TRBJ2-7; 11 nucleotides line up with TRBD2. J gave up 3 bases and V 7 bases, and 5 bases lay outside the gene matches. The CDR3 extends over 14 amino acids. The germline gives CDR1 MNHEY, CDR2 SVGEGT. The CDR3 is CASNQLAGVYEQYF. The CDR3 nucleotides read TGTGCCAGCAACCAACTAGCGGGAGTCTACGAGCAGTACTTC.

There are many counts of this clonotype. The chain recombines TRBV5-1 with TRBJ2-1; tentative D call: TRBD1 (5 bases). Germline V gives CDR1 SGHRS, CDR2 YFSETQ. The CDR3 runs to 15 residues. Trimming took off 0 bases at V and 0 bases at J, with 7 bases between the two ends. The CDR3 DNA reads TGCGCCAGCAGCTTGGACGACAGCTCCTACAATGAGCAGTTCTTC. Residues: CASSLDDSSYNEQFF.

This clonotype came up a few times. CDR3 region: CAIRDSGEKLFF. The CDR3 region has the DNA TGTGCCATCCGGGACTCGGGTGAAAAACTGTTTTTT. The V gene is TRBV10-3, the J gene TRBJ1-4; D may be TRBD1 (5 bases). Germline V CDR1 and CDR2: ENHRY, SYGVKD. CDR3 length equals 12 residues. V was clipped by 8 bases and J by 7 bases, with 11 bases between them.

This clonotype has just a few counts. The rearrangement links TRBV11-2 to TRBJ1-2, with TRBD1 matching over 9 bases. This CDR3 has 18 amino acids. Trimming removed 9 bases from V and 2 bases from J; junction bases left unmatched: 19. CDR1 SGHAT and CDR2 FQNNGV come from the germline V gene. DNA of the CDR3: TGTGCCAGAAGCAGCTTAAGGTCCCGGGACAGGGAAAACTATGGCTACACCTTC. The encoded protein is CARSSLRSRDRENYGYTF.

Ten or more counts support this clonotype. V usage is TRBV20-1 and J usage is TRBJ1-3; TRBD1 might be the D (5 bases). Germline V gene sequence: CDR1 DFQATT, CDR2 SNEGSKA (reference sequence). The CDR3 contains 15 residues. Between the trimmed V and J ends, which lost 0 bases and 4 bases, there was a span of 13 bases. The CDR3, as DNA: TGCAGTGCTAGAGATCCTGGGACCTTCGGAAACACCATATATTTT. It translates to CSARDPGTFGNTIYF.

This clonotype was seen at least ten times. The rearrangement uses TRBV27 and TRBJ2-3, with 9 nucleotides matching TRBD2. V shed 4 bases and J 4 bases; nucleotides not matched to a gene: 9. Germline V lookup: CDR1 MNHEY, CDR2 SMNVEV (reference sequence). The CDR3 sequence is 16 residues long. CDR3: CASSSLAGVGPDTQYF. In nucleotides, the CDR3 is TGTGCCAGCAGTTCCTTAGCGGGAGTTGGCCCAGATACGCAGTATTTT.

There are a few counts of this clonotype. The chain recombines TRBV7-8 with TRBJ2-7, with 12 bases aligning to TRBD2. V dropped 7 bases and J dropped 3; count of bases not matched to a gene: 4. The CDR3 sequence is 14 residues long. Germline-derived CDR1 and CDR2 are SGHVS and FQNEAQ. The CDR3 coding sequence is TGTGCCAGCAACCAGGGACTAGCGGGCTACGAGCAGTACTTC. This codes for CASNQGLAGYEQYF.

The chain combines TRBV3-1 with TRBJ2-1; tentatively, D is TRBD2 (6 bases). Germline V gene lookup returns CDR1 LGHDT and CDR2 YNNKEL (reference sequence). Trimming stripped 2 bases from V and 1 base from J, with 12 bases between. CDR3 length: 16 residues. The CDR3 protein is CASSQRGEVSYNEQFF. As DNA, the CDR3 is TGTGCCAGCAGCCAACGCGGGGAAGTATCCTACAATGAGCAGTTCTTC.

The V call is TRBV11-1, the J call TRBJ2-1, with D perhaps TRBD2 (9 bases). V was trimmed by 1 base and J by 3 bases, leaving 22 bases between them. The germline V gene encodes CDR1 SGHAT and CDR2 FQDESV (reference sequence). CDR3 size: 19 residues. The CDR3 sequence is CASSLDRGSAGGSYNEQFF. For the CDR3, the DNA is TGTGCCAGCAGCTTAGACAGGGGGTCAGCGGGAGGTAGCTACAATGAGCAGTTCTTC. The full variable domain, completed using reference TRBV11-1 and TRBJ2-1, is EAEVAQSPRYKITEKSQAVAFWCDPISGHATLYWYRQILGQGPELLVQFQDESVVDDSQLPKDRFSAERLKGVDSTLKIQPAELGDSAMYLCASSLDRGSAGGSYNEQFFGPGTRLTVL.

V is TRBV11-2 and J is TRBJ2-7, with no clear D. V lost 1 base and J lost 5, with 3 bases in between. The CDR3 extends over 11 amino acids. Germline V gives CDR1 SGHAT, CDR2 FQNNGV. The CDR3 nucleotides are TGTGCCAGCAGCTTAGCGAACGAGCAGTACGTC. Translated, it gives CASSLANEQYV.

This clonotype turned up a few times. This rearrangement joins TRBV20-1 to TRBJ1-1; perhaps TRBD1 as D (6 bases). CDR1 and CDR2 from the germline V gene are DFQATT and SNEGSKA (reference sequence). V was cut by 6 bases and J by 6 bases, with 17 bases left in between. The CDR3 runs to 13 residues. CDR3 sequence reads: CSAEEQGLPEAFF. For the CDR3, the DNA is TGCAGTGCGGAAGAACAGGGTTTACCTGAAGCTTTCTTT.

In this sample, this clonotype turned up many times. A junction end diverges from the germline sequence, so it may reflect a read error. This chain connects TRBV29-1 to TRBJ2-1; 7 positions agree with TRBD1. CDR1 and CDR2 from the germline V gene are SQVTM and ANQGSEA. This CDR3 contains 13 residues. The CDR3 bases are TGCAGCGTCGAGACAGGGTCCTCCAATGAGCAGTTCTTC. Protein sequence: CSVETGSSNEQFF.

CDR3 protein: CASSSVAGGYEQYF. In nucleotides, the CDR3 is TGTGCCAGCAGTTCGGTTGCAGGGGGCTACGAGCAGTACTTC. V usage is TRBV12-3 or TRBV12-4 and J usage is TRBJ2-7, with TRBD1 matching 7 bases. V lost 4 bases to trimming and J lost 3 bases; unmatched junction nucleotides: 6. CDR3 length equals 14 residues.

The rearrangement joins TRBV3-1 to TRBJ2-7; D perhaps matches TRBD2 (6 bases). CDR3 length: 15 amino acids. CDR1 and CDR2 from the germline V gene are LGHDT and YNNKEL (reference sequence). Trimming cost V 1 base and J 1 base, with 11 bases left between them. In DNA, the CDR3 is TGTGCCAGCAGCCAAGGGGGACTGGCGTCCTACGAGCAGTACTTC. As protein: CASSQGGLASYEQYF.

This clonotype came up a few times. V gene TRBV29-1 combines with J gene TRBJ1-1; D unclear. Germline CDR1 SQVTM, CDR2 ANQGSEA. V was pared by 3 bases and J by 3 bases, with 14 bases between. This CDR3 spans 14 amino acids. The CDR3 region has the DNA TGCAGCGTTGAGTGGGGAGGGTGGTACACTGAAGCTTTCTTT. Its translation is CSVEWGGWYTEAFF.